Sequencing of this T cell receptor (beta chain) was carried out in a study of T cell responses to AZD1222 COVID-19 vaccine. Whole-study results and caveats: Spike-wide vaccine-associated CD4 TCRs dominated at 160-218 and 743-854. Compared with day 0, the breadth and depth of the Spike-specific TCR repertoire rose significantly after two doses of AZD1222. Repertoires were collected only later (after the peak T cell response had occurred). White British people made up most donors, females outnumbered males, and clonal diversity was possibly underestimated.

In germline, CDR1 is SNHLY, CDR2 FYNNEI. The CDR3 loop spans 13 amino acids. V lost 8 bases and J 8 bases, leaving 18 bases between the germline ends. Concerning this clone itself: Antigen unknown.

Sequencing used immunoSEQ multiplex PCR; TCRdb keeps in-frame clones, though not all of them. This table has over 150,000 clones, roughly 88% appearing once. This sample comprised peripheral blood, obtained 28 days after the second AZD1222 dose. The chain carries TRBV2 and TRBJ1-2, with D possibly matching TRBD1 (5 bases). This receptor was taken from an adult who received the AZD1222 COVID-19 vaccine. CDR3 in DNA: TGTGCCAGCTCGGACACCCCCTATGTAGGCTACACCTTC. Protein product: CASSDTPYVGYTF.